This TCR beta chain was found in a study of T cell responses to AZD1222 COVID-19 vaccine (dated by TCRdb to the early 2020s). Notes on the research overall: AZD1222 recipients with second doses at about 4 weeks or about 12 weeks were pooled, because spike-specific TCR depth and breadth did not differ between schedules. A total of 233 trial participants underwent TCR sequencing, of whom some 200 had received two doses of AZD1222 and some 25 had received two doses of the MenACWY control vaccine. Trial participants were enrolled by age into 18-55, 56-69 and 70-plus year subgroups, with roughly 160, 29 and 62 TCR-sequenced participants respectively. Paper-wide results and their limitations: Conclusions about previously exposed vaccinees are limited, since just six or seven AZD1222 recipients were seropositive for SARS-CoV-2 at baseline. Participants were mostly white British and included more females than males, and it was suggested by the authors that clonal diversity may have been underestimated. After two AZD1222 doses, spike-specific TCR breadth and depth were significantly higher than at day 0 and than in MenACWY recipients. CD4 TCRs associated with the vaccine covered the entire spike protein, and the dominant responses were in regions 160-218 and 743-854. Epitopes outside the regions mutated in the B.1.351 and B.1.1.7 variants were reportedly recognized by nearly half of the unique spike-specific TCRs. No day 14 peak-response samples were available, so repertoires were characterized only after the peak T cell response. The 56-69-year group was small, and its depth increase did not reach significance, likely because of low power.

The time point label for this specimen denotes: baseline before first vaccination. Vaccinee samples were obtained from the UK trials COV001 and COV002, which included a single-blind randomized controlled phase 2/3 trial of AZD1222 (ChAdOx1 nCoV-19) in healthy adults. For TCRbeta chain sequencing, PBMC samples were collected from trial participants at day 0 and at day 28 after the second dose. The CDR3 spans 14 residues, from the cysteine through the phenylalanine. Left in the record is the CDR3 DNA by itself, 42 bases read in frame from the first base. CDR1 and CDR2 (KGHSH, LQKENI) derive from the germline V gene. Here V drops 3 bases and J drops 5 bases, and the junction holds 2 bases not matched to any gene. The CDR3 regions of human TCRbeta chains were analyzed by immunosequencing. The paper's processing steps were these. Repertoire TCRs were matched against a reference library of SARS-CoV-2-specific TCRs generated with the MIRA antigen-specificity platform. Breadth was defined as the fraction of unique TCRs that were SARS-CoV-2-associated. Depth was defined as the fraction of total T cells that were SARS-CoV-2-associated. Each spike-specific TCR was assigned to its reactive spike region and to a CD4 or CD8 class using the MIRA data. Log10-transformed breadth and depth values were compared by one-way ANOVA with Sidak's multiple comparisons tests. Sourced from immuneACCESS, this table was stored by TCRdb with only in-frame sequences that have V and J called. A share of the clones is absent; for the studies checked, an unresolved V gene accounts for under half, and the remainder has no known explanation. V, J and clone size are taken as reported in that table, and D and trimming were inferred from the DNA itself. The sample profile shows roughly 97,000 clones; about 90% of them were found once. The ten largest clonotypes hold about 8.7% of the sample.

Turning to this clone: The specificity of this receptor is unknown. The sample holds no much larger clone one base away, and base qualities are not on file.

The TCR sequence derives from an adult in good health. The chain is assembled from TRBV18 and TRBJ2-1; TRBD1 aligns with 9 central bases. The sample consisted of peripheral blood, taken on day 0 of AZD1222 vaccination. The nucleotides read TGTGCCAGCTCACCGGGACAGGGTAACAATGAGCAGTTCTTC. Its protein is CASSPGQGNNEQFF.